The next 2 T cell receptor beta chains were all read from a single sample in a study of T-cell reconstitution after alpha-beta-depleted transplantation in children. TCRbeta library construction was performed incorporating unique molecular identifiers. TCRdb reanalysed the PCR reads using MiXCR and keeps one entry per CDR3 protein. The data hold about 980,000 distinct CDR3 sequences, with 25% to 35% observed a single time. This specimen was PBMCs, mostly from graft donor cells, taken 360 days after TCRalphabeta/CD19-depleted stem cell transplant. The receptors come from a boy under two years old who had a stem cell transplant for SCID, so the T cells may come from the graft donor.

This clonotype has more than one count but fewer than ten. The chain uses TRBV12-3 or TRBV12-4 and TRBJ1-1, with a weak D call TRBD1 (6 bases). The germline V and J ends were trimmed by 6 bases and 0 bases, with 17 bases remaining between them. The CDR3 loop spans 16 amino acids. The CDR3 here is CASSPGGAQLNTEAFF. The CDR3 nucleotides are TGTGCCAGCAGCCCTGGGGGGGCCCAATTGAACACTGAAGCTTTCTTT.

In this sample, this clonotype turned up a few times. The chain has TRBV12-3 or TRBV12-4 and TRBJ2-1; 7 positions agree with TRBD2. The V gene end was trimmed by 6 bases and the J gene end by 8 bases; junction bases not matched to a gene: 13. This CDR3 is 15 amino acids long. This chain's CDR3 is CASRGDSGSTDEQFF. CDR3 sequence (DNA): TGTGCCAGCAGGGGAGATAGCGGGTCCACGGATGAGCAGTTCTTC.